This T cell receptor beta chain was found in a study of metastatic and nonmetastatic thyroid tumors. Every patient was untreated before thyroid surgery. TCRdb recomputed clones from the PCR reads via MiXCR. The sample has fewer than 55,000 clones, 16% seen once. Germline CDR1 LNHDA, CDR2 SQIVND (reference sequence). This CDR3 spans 14 amino acids. The receptor was isolated from a female donor with papillary thyroid cancer or a benign thyroid nodule (not recorded which). Some clones in this sample may be carry-over from other donors' samples. The rearrangement links TRBV19 to TRBJ1-5, with no clear D. The DNA end is a closer match to TRBJ2-3, so the J assignment may be wrong. The specimen sequenced was blood. CDR3 region: CASSTDRSNQPQYF. The DNA of the CDR3 is TGTGCCAGTAGTACCGACCGTAGCAATCAGCCCCAGTATTTT.